This T cell receptor beta chain stems from a study of beta chain features in type 1 diabetes. Broader study findings: PCR, the amplification step, might favor shorter templates, equally in patients and controls. Patients with type 1 diabetes showed fewer VDJ junction insertions and more deletions. Shorter TCRB CDR3s, moderately but significantly so, were found in Type 1 diabetes patients in all four CD4+ subsets.

The authors reverse transcribed all of the isolated RNA, so sequencing captured expressed TCRB transcripts. Generated by immunoSEQ multiplex PCR, the TCRdb table keeps only in-frame clones and is missing some. The table lists roughly 160,000 clones, around 7.9% of them singletons. This clone was counted between two and nine times. Antigen specificity is unknown. V trimming: 0 bases; J trimming: 3 bases; junction bases outside the gene matches: 8. The CDR3 consists of 17 residues. Per the germline V gene, CDR1 is SGDLS and CDR2 is YYNGEE. The clonotype originates from a man between 18 and 29 years old with type 1 diabetes. Sequencing input: central memory CD4+ T cells from blood. The rearrangement joins TRBV9 to TRBJ2-3; 9 bases fit TRBD2. For the CDR3, the DNA is TGTGCCAGCAGCGTAGAAGGGCGGGGGGGCCGGACAGATACGCAGTATTTT. This translates into CASSVEGRGGRTDTQYF.